This TCR beta chain was recovered during a study of shared clonotypes between healthy human individuals. Generated by immunoSEQ multiplex PCR, the TCRdb table keeps only in-frame clones and is missing some. Of around 700,000 clones detected, about three quarters appear once; the ten largest clones hold around 2%. Findings of the study overall: Generally, estimated richness proved larger in naive subsets than it did in memory subsets. Non-shared clonotypes were found to have lower generation probabilities than the clonotypes that were shared by all four of the sorted-subset donors.

Regarding this clone: What it recognizes is unknown.

This CDR3 region has 16 residues. Germline values: CDR1 LNHDA, CDR2 SQIVND (reference sequence). The ends were cut back, 5 bases at V and 0 bases at J, with 14 bases in the middle. This TCR was recovered from a young woman in good health. The gene calls are TRBV19 and TRBJ1-5; no definite D call. The sequencing input was memory CD4+ T cells sorted from blood. The subset is: CD45RA-negative fraction. This CDR3 is CASSSADLYSNQPQHF. CDR3 nucleotides: TGTGCCAGTAGTTCGGCAGACCTTTATAGCAATCAGCCCCAGCATTTT. The full variable domain, with the rest looked up from reference TRBV19 and TRBJ1-5, is DGGITQSPKYLFRKEGQNVTLSCEQNLNHDAMYWYRQDPGQGLRLIYYSQIVNDFQKGDIAEGYSVSREKKESFPLTVTSAQKNPTAFYLCASSSADLYSNQPQHFGDGTRLSIL.